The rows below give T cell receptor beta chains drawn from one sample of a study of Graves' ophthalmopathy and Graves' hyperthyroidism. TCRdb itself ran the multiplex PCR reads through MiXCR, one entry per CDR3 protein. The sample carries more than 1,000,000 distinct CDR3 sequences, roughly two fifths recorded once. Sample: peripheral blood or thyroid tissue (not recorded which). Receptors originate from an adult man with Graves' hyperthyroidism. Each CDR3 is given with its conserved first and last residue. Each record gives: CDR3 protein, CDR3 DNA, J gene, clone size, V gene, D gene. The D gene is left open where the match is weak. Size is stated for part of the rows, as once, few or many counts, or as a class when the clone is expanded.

cdr3_aa: CASSWTVTSYEQYF
cdr3_nt: TGCGCCAGCAGCTGGACAGTTACTTCCTACGAGCAGTACTTC
j_call: TRBJ2-7
clone_size: many
v_call: TRBV5-1
d_call: NA

cdr3_aa: CASMLGQGSYNSPLHF
cdr3_nt: TGCGCCAGCATGCTAGGACAGGGTTCCTATAATTCACCCCTCCACTTT
j_call: TRBJ1-6
clone_size: NA
v_call: TRBV10-2
d_call: TRBD1

cdr3_aa: CASINVGRGAYEQYF
cdr3_nt: TGTGCCAGCATTAACGTTGGCCGTGGGGCCTACGAGCAGTACTTC
j_call: TRBJ2-7
clone_size: few
v_call: TRBV10-3
d_call: NA

cdr3_aa: CAILSVRVQTGELFF
cdr3_nt: TGTGCCATCCTAAGTGTCCGTGTGCAGACCGGGGAGCTGTTTTTT
j_call: TRBJ2-2
clone_size: many
v_call: TRBV2
d_call: NA

cdr3_aa: CSKTSRGDRVETQYF
cdr3_nt: TGCAGTAAAACTAGCAGGGGGGACAGGGTCGAGACCCAGTACTTC
j_call: TRBJ2-5
clone_size: NA
v_call: TRBV20-1
d_call: TRBD1

cdr3_aa: CASSLVTGSGEKLFF
cdr3_nt: TGTGCCAGCAGCTTAGTTACGGGGTCTGGTGAAAAACTGTTTTTT
j_call: TRBJ1-4
clone_size: few
v_call: TRBV7-2
d_call: NA

cdr3_aa: CASSLESQQGTGEQYF
cdr3_nt: TGTGCCAGCAGCTTAGAATCCCAACAGGGGACGGGGGAGCAGTACTTC
j_call: TRBJ2-7
clone_size: NA
v_call: TRBV7-9
d_call: TRBD1

cdr3_aa: CASDPGERQYF
cdr3_nt: TGTGCCAGCGACCCAGGGGAGAGGCAGTACTTC
j_call: TRBJ2-5
clone_size: once
v_call: TRBV7-2
d_call: NA

cdr3_aa: CASSQDGGDSGANVLTF
cdr3_nt: TGCGCCAGCAGCCAAGACGGCGGGGACTCTGGGGCCAACGTCCTGACTTTC
j_call: TRBJ2-6
clone_size: many
v_call: TRBV4-3
d_call: NA

cdr3_aa: CSAEDRAYGYTF
cdr3_nt: TGCAGTGCTGAGGACAGGGCTTATGGCTACACCTTC
j_call: TRBJ1-2
clone_size: many
v_call: TRBV20-1
d_call: TRBD1

cdr3_aa: CASSMTGTGVERYF
cdr3_nt: TGTGCCAGTAGTATGACCGGGACAGGGGTCGAGCGGTACTTC
j_call: TRBJ2-7
clone_size: NA
v_call: TRBV19
d_call: TRBD1

cdr3_aa: CASSWASGSPSYEQYF
cdr3_nt: TGTGCCAGCAGTTGGGCTAGCGGGAGTCCCTCCTACGAGCAGTACTTC
j_call: TRBJ2-7
clone_size: few
v_call: TRBV6-5
d_call: TRBD2

cdr3_aa: CSVDWRATGGGGYTF
cdr3_nt: TGCAGCGTTGATTGGAGGGCGACAGGGGGAGGTGGCTACACCTTC
j_call: TRBJ1-2
clone_size: many
v_call: TRBV29-1
d_call: TRBD1

cdr3_aa: CASSLEGPGGNTEAFF
cdr3_nt: TGCGCCAGCAGCTTGGAGGGGCCAGGTGGGAACACTGAAGCTTTCTTT
j_call: TRBJ1-1
clone_size: many
v_call: TRBV5-1
d_call: NA

cdr3_aa: CSAREPVTSNQPQHF
cdr3_nt: TGCAGTGCTAGAGAACCAGTAACTAGCAATCAGCCCCAGCATTTT
j_call: TRBJ1-5
clone_size: many
v_call: TRBV20-1
d_call: NA

cdr3_aa: CASSYQDGTYEQYF
cdr3_nt: TGTGCCAGCAGTTACCAGGACGGAACCTACGAGCAGTACTTC
j_call: TRBJ2-7
clone_size: many
v_call: TRBV6-6
d_call: NA

cdr3_aa: CASSFYICSAAGTAGTGELFF
cdr3_nt: NA
j_call: TRBJ2-2
clone_size: NA
v_call: TRBV7-2
d_call: NA

cdr3_aa: CASSPDRGYGNQPQYF
cdr3_nt: TGTGCCAGCAGCCCAGACAGGGGATACGGCAATCAGCCCCAGTACTTC
j_call: TRBJ2-5
clone_size: NA
v_call: TRBV7-9
d_call: TRBD1

cdr3_aa: CASTSGGAGSYEQYF
cdr3_nt: TGTGCCAGCACCTCAGGGGGGGCCGGGAGCTACGAGCAGTACTTC
j_call: TRBJ2-7
clone_size: few
v_call: TRBV12-3/TRBV12-4
d_call: NA

cdr3_aa: CASRHHGNTEAFF
cdr3_nt: TGTGCCAGCAGACACCATGGGAACACTGAAGCTTTCTTT
j_call: TRBJ1-1
clone_size: many
v_call: TRBV7-9
d_call: NA

cdr3_aa: CSASQGADTEAFF
cdr3_nt: TGCAGTGCTAGTCAGGGGGCGGACACTGAAGCTTTCTTT
j_call: TRBJ1-1
clone_size: many
v_call: TRBV20-1
d_call: TRBD1

cdr3_aa: CAISVGGRDQPQHF
cdr3_nt: TGTGCCATCAGCGTTGGGGGGAGGGATCAGCCCCAGCATTTT
j_call: TRBJ1-5
clone_size: NA
v_call: TRBV10-3
d_call: NA

cdr3_aa: CSGRGSSTDTQYF
cdr3_nt: TGCAGCGGAAGGGGGTCTAGCACAGATACGCAGTATTTT
j_call: TRBJ2-3
clone_size: few
v_call: TRBV29-1
d_call: NA

cdr3_aa: CASSFLAGPSNEQYF
cdr3_nt: TGTGCCAGCAGTTTCCTAGCGGGGCCATCCAACGAGCAGTACTTC
j_call: TRBJ2-7
clone_size: NA
v_call: TRBV27
d_call: TRBD2

cdr3_aa: CASSGAQETQYF
cdr3_nt: TGCGCCAGCAGCGGGGCACAAGAGACCCAGTACTTC
j_call: TRBJ2-5
clone_size: NA
v_call: TRBV5-1
d_call: NA

cdr3_aa: CASSPGTEVIYEQYF
cdr3_nt: TGTGCCAGCAGCCCGGGGACAGAAGTAATCTACGAGCAGTACTTC
j_call: TRBJ2-7
clone_size: NA
v_call: TRBV5-5
d_call: TRBD1

cdr3_aa: CASSRGEGGSPLHF
cdr3_nt: TGTGCCAGCAGTAGAGGGGAGGGCGGCTCACCCCTCCACTTT
j_call: TRBJ1-6
clone_size: NA
v_call: TRBV2
d_call: NA

cdr3_aa: CASTLTGTDDYGYTF
cdr3_nt: TGTGCCAGCACCCTGACCGGGACGGACGACTATGGCTACACCTTC
j_call: TRBJ1-2
clone_size: NA
v_call: TRBV7-3
d_call: NA

cdr3_aa: CATSDGSNYGYTF
cdr3_nt: TGTGCCACCAGTGATGGAAGCAACTATGGCTACACCTTC
j_call: TRBJ1-2
clone_size: many
v_call: TRBV24-1
d_call: NA

cdr3_aa: CASSQYEVYTEAFF
cdr3_nt: TGTGCCAGCAGCCAATACGAGGTGTACACTGAAGCTTTCTTT
j_call: TRBJ1-1
clone_size: few
v_call: TRBV7-2
d_call: NA

cdr3_aa: CASSLGQGETNEKLFF
cdr3_nt: TGTGCCAGCAGCTTAGGACAGGGAGAAACTAATGAAAAACTGTTTTTT
j_call: TRBJ1-4
clone_size: NA
v_call: TRBV7-9
d_call: TRBD1

cdr3_aa: CASSPVHTGELFF
cdr3_nt: TGCGCCAGCAGCCCCGTTCACACCGGGGAGCTGTTTTTT
j_call: TRBJ2-2
clone_size: few
v_call: TRBV7-2
d_call: NA

cdr3_aa: CASSFGTNTGELFF
cdr3_nt: TGTGCCAGCAGCTTCGGGACGAACACCGGGGAGCTGTTTTTT
j_call: TRBJ2-2
clone_size: many
v_call: TRBV7-2
d_call: NA

cdr3_aa: CASKTGTATYEQYF
cdr3_nt: TGTGCCAGCAAGACCGGGACAGCGACGTACGAGCAGTACTTC
j_call: TRBJ2-7
clone_size: many
v_call: TRBV6-5
d_call: TRBD1

cdr3_aa: CASSPVPNTGELFF
cdr3_nt: TGTGCCAGCAGCCCCGTCCCGAACACCGGGGAGCTGTTTTTT
j_call: TRBJ2-2
clone_size: many
v_call: TRBV7-3
d_call: NA

cdr3_aa: CASSVRGGASSYEQYF
cdr3_nt: TGTGCCAGCAGCGTTAGGGGGGGAGCCAGCTCCTACGAGCAGTACTTC
j_call: TRBJ2-7
clone_size: few
v_call: TRBV7-2
d_call: NA

cdr3_aa: CSYGTGGVRSQHF
cdr3_nt: TGCAGTTACGGGACAGGGGGGGTCCGATCCCAGCATTTT
j_call: TRBJ1-5
clone_size: NA
v_call: TRBV20-1
d_call: TRBD1

cdr3_aa: CTRPSGANVLTF
cdr3_nt: TGCACGAGGCCCTCTGGGGCCAACGTCCTGACTTTC
j_call: TRBJ2-6
clone_size: many
v_call: TRBV20-1
d_call: NA

cdr3_aa: CASSQALGRAHERYF
cdr3_nt: TGCGCCAGCAGCCAGGCTTTGGGTAGGGCCCACGAGCGGTACTTC
j_call: TRBJ2-7
clone_size: NA
v_call: TRBV4-3
d_call: NA

cdr3_aa: CASTHEQYF
cdr3_nt: TGTGCCAGCACCCACGAGCAGTACTTC
j_call: TRBJ2-7
clone_size: NA
v_call: TRBV6-5
d_call: NA

cdr3_aa: CASSRVVNQPQHF
cdr3_nt: TGTGCCAGCAGCCGCGTAGTGAATCAGCCCCAGCATTTT
j_call: TRBJ1-5
clone_size: many
v_call: TRBV6-5
d_call: NA

cdr3_aa: CASSRDRGGHQPQHF
cdr3_nt: TGTGCCAGCAGCCGTGACAGGGGAGGGCATCAGCCCCAGCATTTT
j_call: TRBJ1-5
clone_size: few
v_call: TRBV6-2/TRBV6-3
d_call: TRBD1

cdr3_aa: CATSRLDRGHEQYF
cdr3_nt: TGTGCCACCAGCAGACTGGACAGGGGCCACGAGCAGTACTTC
j_call: TRBJ2-7
clone_size: many
v_call: TRBV15
d_call: TRBD1

cdr3_aa: CASTDTGSETQYF
cdr3_nt: TGTGCCAGCACCGACACCGGGAGTGAGACCCAGTACTTC
j_call: TRBJ2-5
clone_size: NA
v_call: TRBV7-6
d_call: NA

cdr3_aa: CASSPGRMNTEAFF
cdr3_nt: TGTGCCAGCAGCCCGGGACGGATGAACACTGAAGCTTTCTTT
j_call: TRBJ1-1
clone_size: many
v_call: TRBV7-9
d_call: NA

cdr3_aa: CASSIRDKTYEQYF
cdr3_nt: TGTGCCAGTAGTATTCGGGACAAGACCTACGAGCAGTACTTC
j_call: TRBJ2-7
clone_size: many
v_call: TRBV19
d_call: NA